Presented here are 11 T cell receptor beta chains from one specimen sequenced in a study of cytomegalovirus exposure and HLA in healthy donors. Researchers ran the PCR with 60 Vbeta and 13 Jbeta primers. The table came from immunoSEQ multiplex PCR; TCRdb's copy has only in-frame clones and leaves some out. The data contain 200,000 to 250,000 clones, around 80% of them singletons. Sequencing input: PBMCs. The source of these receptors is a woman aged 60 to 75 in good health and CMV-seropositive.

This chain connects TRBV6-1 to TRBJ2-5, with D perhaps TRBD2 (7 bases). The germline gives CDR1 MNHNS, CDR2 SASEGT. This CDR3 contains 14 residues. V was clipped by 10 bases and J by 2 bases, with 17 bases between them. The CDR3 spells CANNREGSQETQYF. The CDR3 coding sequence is TGTGCCAACAACAGGGAGGGGAGTCAAGAGACCCAGTACTTC.

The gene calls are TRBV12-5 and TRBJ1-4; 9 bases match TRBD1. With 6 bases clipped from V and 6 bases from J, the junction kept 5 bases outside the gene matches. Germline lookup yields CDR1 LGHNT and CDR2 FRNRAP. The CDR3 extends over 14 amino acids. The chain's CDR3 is CASGRRTGDEKLFF. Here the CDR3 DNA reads TGTGCTAGTGGGCGACGGACAGGGGATGAAAAACTGTTTTTT.

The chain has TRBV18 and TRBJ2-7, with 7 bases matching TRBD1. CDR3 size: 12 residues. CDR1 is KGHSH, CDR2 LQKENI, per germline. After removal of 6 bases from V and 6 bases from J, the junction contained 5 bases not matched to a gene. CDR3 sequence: CASSGYRGEQYF. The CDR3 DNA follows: TGTGCCAGCTCCGGCTACAGGGGCGAGCAGTACTTC.

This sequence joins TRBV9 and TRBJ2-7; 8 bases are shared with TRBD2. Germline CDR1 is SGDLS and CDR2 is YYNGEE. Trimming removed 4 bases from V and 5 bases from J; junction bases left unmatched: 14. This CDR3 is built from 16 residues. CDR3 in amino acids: CASSHPRSGGEDEQYF. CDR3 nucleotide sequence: TGTGCCAGCAGCCATCCAAGGAGCGGGGGAGAGGACGAGCAGTACTTC.

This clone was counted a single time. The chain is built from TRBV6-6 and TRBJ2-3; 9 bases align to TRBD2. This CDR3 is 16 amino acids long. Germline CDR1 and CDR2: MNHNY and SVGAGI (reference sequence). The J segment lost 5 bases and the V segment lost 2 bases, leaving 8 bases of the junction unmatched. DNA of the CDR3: TGTGCCAGCAGTTACCAGGGCGGGGGGGCAAGAGATACGCAGTATTTT. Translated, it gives CASSYQGGGARDTQYF.

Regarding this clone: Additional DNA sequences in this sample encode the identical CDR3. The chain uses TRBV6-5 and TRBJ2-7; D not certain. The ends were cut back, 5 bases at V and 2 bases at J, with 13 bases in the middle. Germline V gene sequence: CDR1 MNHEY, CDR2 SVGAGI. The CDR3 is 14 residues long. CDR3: CASSRQGSPYEQYF. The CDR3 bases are TGTGCCAGCAGTAGACAAGGCAGTCCCTACGAGCAGTACTTC.

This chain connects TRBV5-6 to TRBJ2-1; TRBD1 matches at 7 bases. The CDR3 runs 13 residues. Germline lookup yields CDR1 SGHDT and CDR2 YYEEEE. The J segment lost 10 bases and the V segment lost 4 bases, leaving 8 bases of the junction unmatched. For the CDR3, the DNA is TGTGCCAGCAGCCCATCTAGGGGGCCGGAGCAGTTCTTC. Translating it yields CASSPSRGPEQFF.

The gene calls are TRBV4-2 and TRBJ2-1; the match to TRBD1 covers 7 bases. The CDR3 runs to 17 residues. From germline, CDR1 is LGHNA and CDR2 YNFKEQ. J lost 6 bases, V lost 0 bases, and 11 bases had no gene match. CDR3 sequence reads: CASSQDYGRGRPNEQFF. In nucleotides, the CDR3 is TGTGCCAGCAGCCAAGATTACGGAAGGGGGCGTCCCAATGAGCAGTTCTTC.

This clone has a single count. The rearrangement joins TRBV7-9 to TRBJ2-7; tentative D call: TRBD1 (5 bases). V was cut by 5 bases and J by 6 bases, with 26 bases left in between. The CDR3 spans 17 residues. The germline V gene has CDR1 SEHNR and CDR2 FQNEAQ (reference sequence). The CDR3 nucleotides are TGTGCCAGCAGCACCCCTTTTAGCAGGGATTTTTTTGGCGAGCAGTACTTC. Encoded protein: CASSTPFSRDFFGEQYF. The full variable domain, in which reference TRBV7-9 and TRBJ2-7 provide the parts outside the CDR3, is DTGVSQNPRHKITKRGQNVTFRCDPISEHNRLYWYRQTLGQGPEFLTYFQNEAQLEKSRLLSDRFSAERPKGSFSTLEIQRTEQGDSAMYLCASSTPFSRDFFGEQYFGPGTRLTVT.

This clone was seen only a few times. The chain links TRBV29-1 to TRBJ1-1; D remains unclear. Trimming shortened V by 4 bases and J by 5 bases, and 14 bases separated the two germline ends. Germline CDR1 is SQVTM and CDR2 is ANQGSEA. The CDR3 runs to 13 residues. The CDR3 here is CSVGVLAGTEAFF. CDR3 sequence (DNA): TGCAGCGTTGGGGTCCTGGCCGGGACTGAAGCTTTCTTT.

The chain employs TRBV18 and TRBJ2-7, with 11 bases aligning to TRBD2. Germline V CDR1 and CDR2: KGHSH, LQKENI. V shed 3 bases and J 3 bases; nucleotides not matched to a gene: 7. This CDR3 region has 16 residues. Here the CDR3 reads CASSPSGTSGDYEQYF. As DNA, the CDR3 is TGTGCCAGCTCACCGTCCGGGACTAGCGGTGACTACGAGCAGTACTTC.